This T cell receptor (beta chain) was documented in a study of blood T cell repertoires in COVID-19. On the study more broadly: Researchers got acute and convalescent COVID-19 samples from the United States, Italy and Spain. Nucleic acid was either cDNA or gDNA, and it came from T cells, B-cell-depleted T cells, or PBMCs.

In Seattle, patients joined the study during active infection and were tracked longitudinally. In the original processing: Estimated nucleated cell counts came from reference gene primer amplification. The method was immunoSEQ multiplex PCR; TCRdb's version includes in-frame clones alone and lacks a portion of them. V, J and clone size derive from that table, while D and trimming were established from the DNA sequence. The table has a few hundred thousand clones, 80% to 90% seen once; the top ten hold around 9.6%. This clone was seen a single time. The germline gives CDR1 LNHDA, CDR2 SQIVND (reference sequence). There are 16 residues in the CDR3. V shed 3 bases and J shed 0 bases, with 12 bases lying between them.

The chain is built from TRBV19 and TRBJ2-1, with no clear D. The sequence was obtained from a woman between 65 and 79 years old with COVID-19, enrolled during active disease. The sequencing sample was made of peripheral blood. The CDR3 region is CASSMAGLSSYNEQFF. The CDR3 region has the DNA TGTGCCAGTAGTATGGCTGGGCTCAGCTCCTACAATGAGCAGTTCTTC.